One and the same sample provided the 19 T cell receptor beta chains below, sequenced in a study of blood T cell repertoires in COVID-19. The data were produced by immunoSEQ multiplex PCR, yet TCRdb's version contains in-frame clones alone and is incomplete. The data contain around 250,000 clones, roughly 89% of them singletons. Sequencing was carried out using peripheral blood. The receptors shown here come from a woman in her sixties or seventies with COVID-19, enrolled during active disease.

The rearrangement joins TRBV29-1 to TRBJ1-1; TRBD1 might be the D (6 bases). The CDR3 sequence is 13 residues long. Trimming removed 6 bases from V and 1 base from J, with 12 bases in between. CDR1 and CDR2 (germline): SQVTM, ANQGSEA. CDR3 region: CSVVGQRNTEAFF. As DNA, the CDR3 is TGCAGCGTCGTCGGACAGAGGAACACTGAAGCTTTCTTT.

This rearrangement joins TRBV18 to TRBJ1-1; D not certain. The CDR3 consists of 13 residues. Per the germline V gene, CDR1 is KGHSH and CDR2 is LQKENI. V was trimmed by 2 bases and J by 5 bases, leaving 9 bases between them. DNA for the CDR3: TGTGCCAGCTCACCATCCGGGTATACTGAAGCTTTCTTT. Amino acids: CASSPSGYTEAFF.

The genes are TRBV9 and TRBJ1-4, with a weak D call TRBD1 (5 bases). Trimming shortened V by 4 bases and J by 8 bases, and 15 bases separated the two germline ends. Per the germline V gene, CDR1 is SGDLS and CDR2 is YYNGEE. CDR3 length equals 14 residues. CDR3 in amino acids: CASSSGLNSEKLFF. DNA for the CDR3: TGTGCCAGCAGCTCAGGGTTAAACAGCGAAAAACTGTTTTTT.

With regard to this clone: One end of the junction does not line up with germline, which may come from a read error. The chain employs TRBV9 and TRBJ2-7; the match to TRBD1 covers 8 bases. This CDR3 spans 13 amino acids. Germline CDR1 SGDLS, CDR2 YYNGEE. The CDR3 spells CASSVGSGGVPDF. As DNA, the CDR3 is TGTGCCAGCAGCGTAGGGTCAGGGGGCGTCCCGGACTTC.

This clone was found a few times. The V call is TRBV12-5, the J call TRBJ2-2; D might be TRBD2 (5 bases). Germline V gene lookup returns CDR1 LGHNT and CDR2 FRNRAP. V was shortened by 2 bases and J by 7 bases, with 11 bases between the two germline ends. CDR3 length equals 14 residues. This CDR3 is CASGLWGAIGELFF. CDR3 nucleotides: TGTGCTAGTGGTTTGTGGGGAGCTATCGGGGAGCTGTTTTTT.

This clone occurred a few times. The gene calls are TRBV5-1 and TRBJ1-5; 9 nucleotides match TRBD1. V lost 0 bases to trimming and J lost 5 bases; unmatched junction nucleotides: 0. Germline loops: CDR1 SGHRS, CDR2 YFSETQ. This CDR3 has 14 residues. Written as DNA, the CDR3 is TGCGCCAGCAGCTTGGGGACAGGGGATCAGCCCCAGCATTTT. It translates to CASSLGTGDQPQHF.

The V gene is TRBV15, the J gene TRBJ2-7; 8 bases line up with TRBD2. CDR3 length: 14 residues. V trimming: 2 bases; J trimming: 4 bases; junction bases outside the gene matches: 4. Germline V gene lookup returns CDR1 LNHNV and CDR2 YYDKDF (reference sequence). The CDR3 loop is CATSRPAGGYEQYF. CDR3 DNA: TGTGCCACCAGCAGACCTGCGGGGGGTTACGAGCAGTACTTC. Using reference TRBV15 and TRBJ2-7 for the parts outside the CDR3, the full variable domain is DAMVIQNPRYQVTQFGKPVTLSCSQTLNHNVMYWYQQKSSQAPKLLFHYYDKDFNNEADTPDNFQSRRPNTSFCFLDIRSPGLGDTAMYLCATSRPAGGYEQYFGPGTRLTVT.

This sequence joins TRBV3-1 (or the pseudogene TRBV3-2) and TRBJ2-5; 7 nucleotides line up with TRBD1. With 4 bases clipped from V and 3 bases from J, the junction kept 8 bases outside the gene matches. Germline values: CDR1 LGHDT, CDR2 YNNKEL (reference sequence). There are 15 residues in the CDR3. As DNA, the CDR3 is TGTGCCAGCAGCCGCTACGGGACAGAAAAAGAGACCCAGTACTTC. Translated: CASSRYGTEKETQYF.

This clone was seen just once. This chain uses TRBV12-5 with TRBJ2-2; the match to TRBD2 covers 13 bases. The germline V gene encodes CDR1 LGHNT and CDR2 FRNRAP. The CDR3 has 17 residues. V gave up 5 bases and J gave up 3 bases; unmatched junction bases: 6. This chain's CDR3 is CASGPTSGGAYTGELFF. The CDR3 DNA sequence: TGTGCTAGTGGTCCCACTAGCGGGGGGGCCTACACCGGGGAGCTGTTTTTT.

The V gene is TRBV4-3, the J gene TRBJ1-1; 7 nucleotides line up with TRBD1. Per germline, CDR1 LGHNA and CDR2 YSLEER. V lost 3 bases, J lost 0 bases, and 4 bases stayed unmatched. This CDR3 has 15 residues. CDR3 DNA: TGCGCCAGCAGCCACAACAGGGGTGTGAACACTGAAGCTTTCTTT. It specifies CASSHNRGVNTEAFF.

This clone was seen once. This rearrangement joins TRBV6-5 to TRBJ1-4; a weak D match, TRBD1 (5 bases). The V gene lost 6 bases and the J gene lost 8 bases, with 13 bases spanning the gap. CDR1 is MNHEY and CDR2 is SVGAGI in the germline V gene. This CDR3 is 13 amino acids long. The CDR3 loop reads CASRRQGFEKLFF. In nucleotides, the CDR3 is TGTGCCAGCAGGCGGCAGGGATTCGAAAAACTGTTTTTT.

The chain is built from TRBV13 and TRBJ1-2; unclear D gene. In germline, CDR1 is PRHDT, CDR2 FYEKMQ (reference sequence). The V end lost 1 base, the J end lost 3 bases, and 6 bases lay between the germline ends. This CDR3 has 13 amino acids. The CDR3, as DNA: TGTGCCAGCAGCTTAGCACTAGACTATGGCTACACCTTC. Translation gives CASSLALDYGYTF. Looking up the rest from reference TRBV13 and TRBJ1-2 gives the full variable domain: AAGVIQSPRHLIKEKRETATLKCYPIPRHDTVYWYQQGPGQDPQFLISFYEKMQSDKGSIPDRFSAQQFSDYHSELNMSSLELGDSALYFCASSLALDYGYTFGSGTRLTVV.

J is TRBJ1-6 and V is TRBV6-5, with 9 bases aligning to TRBD1. Germline V CDR1 and CDR2: MNHEY, SVGAGI. This CDR3 has 15 amino acids. Unmatched junction bases numbered 14, after V lost 7 bases and J lost 13 bases. The CDR3 region is CASNPSWTGDLPLHF. The CDR3 nucleotides read TGTGCCAGCAACCCTAGTTGGACAGGGGACCTCCCCCTCCACTTT.

The rearrangement uses TRBV4-2 and TRBJ2-6, with 9 bases that match TRBD1. In germline, CDR1 is LGHNA, CDR2 YNFKEQ. V gave up 3 bases and J gave up 2 bases; unmatched junction bases: 11. This CDR3 spans 19 amino acids. In nucleotides, the CDR3 is TGTGCCAGCAGCCATCCCGCCGACAGGGGGTTTGCTGGGGCCAACGTCCTGACTTTC. This sequence encodes CASSHPADRGFAGANVLTF.

The chain is built from TRBV20-1 and TRBJ2-3; D not certain. Germline V gene lookup returns CDR1 DFQATT and CDR2 SNEGSKA (reference sequence). V was shortened by 6 bases and J by 5 bases, with 9 bases between the two germline ends. CDR3 size: 11 residues. In nucleotides, the CDR3 is TGCAGTGCGCGACTTATAGATACGCAGTATTTT. Protein: CSARLIDTQYF.

The V and J genes are TRBV7-9 and TRBJ1-2; 9 nucleotides line up with TRBD1. J lost 8 bases, V lost 0 bases, and 4 bases had no gene match. This CDR3 region has 14 residues. Germline V gene sequence: CDR1 SEHNR, CDR2 FQNEAQ (reference sequence). CDR3 protein: CASSLAQGATGYTF. The CDR3 region has the DNA TGTGCCAGCAGCTTAGCACAGGGGGCGACCGGCTACACCTTC.

The chain combines TRBV21-1 with TRBJ2-1; whether TRBD2, the table's D call, matches the DNA was not checked. TRBV21-1 is classified as a pseudogene. The CDR3 length is 14 residues. CDR3 loop: CASSKGLQDNEQFF. The CDR3, as DNA: TGTGCCAGCAGCAAAGGACTACAAGACAATGAGCAGTTCTTC.

The chain couples TRBV21-1 to TRBJ1-1; the table's D call, TRBD1, was not checked against the DNA. TRBV21-1 is a listed pseudogene. This CDR3 is built from 13 residues. This chain's CDR3 is CASEGQMNTEAFF. The CDR3 DNA follows: TGTGCCAGCGAGGGACAGATGAACACTGAAGCTTTCTTT.

The chain is built from TRBV2 and TRBJ2-3; 12 bases map to TRBD2. The CDR3 runs to 16 residues. Germline assignment: CDR1 SNHLY and CDR2 FYNNEI. V was pared by 2 bases and J by 6 bases, with 6 bases of the junction left unmatched. CDR3: CASSERSSGGADTQYF. CDR3 DNA: TGTGCCAGCAGTGAAAGATCTAGCGGGGGGGCGGATACGCAGTATTTT.